The clone carrying this T cell receptor (beta chain) was recorded once. Produced via immunoSEQ multiplex PCR; TCRdb's table is partial and in-frame only. Among almost 35,000 clones listed, over 75% were seen once. This sample was taken from a study of blood T cell repertoires in COVID-19. For the study at large: In each case, the material was cDNA or gDNA derived from T cells, B-cell-depleted T cells, or PBMCs.

The CDR3 is 15 residues long. V lost 6 bases and J lost 1; bases outside the gene matches: 4. Germline CDR1 and CDR2: LNHDA and SQIVND (reference sequence). This receptor was identified in a man in his fifties or sixties with active COVID-19. The specimen was peripheral blood. J is TRBJ1-5 and V is TRBV19, with 9 nucleotides matching TRBD1. The CDR3 DNA follows: TGTGCCAGTAGGGGGACAGGGAAAAGCAATCAGCCCCAGCATTTT. Translated: CASRGTGKSNQPQHF.